This is a list of T cell receptor beta chains from one sample in a study of blood T cells in healthy people across ages. In TCRdb, the 5' RACE reads were re-called with MiXCR into one record per CDR3 protein. This sample has approximately 780,000 distinct CDR3 sequences, with roughly 26% found just once. The same data also contributed to another study, on T cells of mothers and their children.

Sample: blood. The receptors were sampled from a boy between 10 and 17 years old in good health. The CDR3 runs from the conserved cysteine through the conserved F or W. A D gene is named only where the DNA matches it firmly. A row's size may be missing; if present it is once, few, many or a size class.

length,D,V,size,J,CDR3
16,-,TRBV18,few,TRBJ1-5,CASSPFRRYSNQPQHF
14,-,TRBV21-1,few,TRBJ1-1,CASSREVQNTEAFF
14,TRBD1,TRBV27,-,TRBJ2-7,CASSRTGGRYEQYF
15,-,TRBV5-1,few,TRBJ2-1,CASSLGAGKIDEQFF
14,-,TRBV7-2,few,TRBJ2-5,CASSPLRPLETQYF
16,TRBD2,TRBV15,-,TRBJ2-6,CATSRGRGVGANVLTF
14,-,TRBV30,few,TRBJ2-5,CAWSVGGSGETQYF
13,-,TRBV5-5,-,TRBJ1-1,CASSLHRNTEAFF
15,TRBD2,TRBV30,-,TRBJ2-7,CAWSVVAGGPEEQYF
15,-,TRBV7-4,few,TRBJ1-2,CASSQTPEANYGYTF
14,TRBD2,TRBV20-1,once,TRBJ2-4,CSARMRGTGDIQYF
15,-,TRBV9,-,TRBJ1-5,CASSPPFGGCQPQHF
13,-,TRBV10-3,few,TRBJ2-7,CAISVDKEYEQYF
14,-,TRBV19,-,TRBJ2-7,CASTAGTASYEQYF
16,TRBD1,TRBV5-1,few,TRBJ2-1,CASSRTGSGSYNEQFF
13,-,TRBV6-6,-,-,CASSQGLNYEQYF
15,-,TRBV5-1,-,TRBJ2-7,CASSSRPRSLYEQYF
13,TRBD1,TRBV3-1,-,TRBJ2-7,CASGQTGGHEQYF
15,-,TRBV2,-,TRBJ2-1,CASVGATSSYNEQFF
14,-,TRBV28,-,-,CASRGQGGEETQYF
15,-,TRBV7-2,-,TRBJ2-5,CASSQGTIGIETQYF
13,-,TRBV7-6,-,TRBJ1-4,CASSFFRDEKLVF
15,TRBD2,TRBV5-1,few,TRBJ2-5,CASSRTGGARETQYF
15,TRBD1,TRBV19,-,TRBJ1-1,CASITGQAPNTEAFF
14,-,TRBV5-1,-,TRBJ2-7,CASSGGLSSYEQYF
11,-,TRBV29-1,-,TRBJ1-1,CSVEQNTEAFF
13,TRBD1,TRBV29-1,-,TRBJ1-2,CSASHRGLRGYTF
15,-,TRBV6-5,few,TRBJ1-2,CASSYSGGAGYGYTF
13,-,TRBV18,few,-,CASSPPSVYEQYF
16,-,TRBV15,few,TRBJ1-1,CATSGTLGSPNTEAFF
14,-,TRBV7-9,-,TRBJ2-4,CASSFGGDENIQYF
14,TRBD2,TRBV7-2,once,TRBJ2-3,CASSRGTSLGPQYF
14,-,TRBV2,-,-,CASSEGPLGYEQYF
14,TRBD1,TRBV29-1,-,-,CSVGRAGGSYEQYF
15,-,TRBV14,-,-,CASSPLNSGGLEQYF
17,-,TRBV3-1,-,TRBJ2-5,CASSRNLETGGGETQYF
15,-,TRBV20-1,-,TRBJ2-1,CSARDRGATGNEQFF
14,-,TRBV21-1,-,TRBJ1-5,CASSKGGLAQPQHF
13,-,TRBV11-2,-,TRBJ2-1,CASSNIRRNEQFF
14,-,TRBV10-3,-,TRBJ2-7,CAISAGGIGYEQYF
13,-,TRBV7-2,few,TRBJ2-3,CASSTGSTGTQYF
15,-,TRBV9,-,TRBJ2-7,CASSVGGGGPYEQYF
13,-,TRBV7-3,few,TRBJ2-3,CASSIDYTDTQYF
14,-,TRBV4-1,-,TRBJ2-5,CASRGPGTGETQYF
11,-,TRBV29-1,few,TRBJ2-7,CSVRGEYEQYF
14,-,TRBV12-3/TRBV12-4,-,TRBJ2-3,CASSFREGTDTQYF
17,-,TRBV15,-,TRBJ2-1,CATSRDSLAASYNEQFF
14,-,TRBV5-1,few,TRBJ1-1,CASSLEMGGTEAFF
14,-,TRBV7-3,-,TRBJ1-3,CASSSGFPGNTIYF
16,TRBD2,TRBV7-2,once,TRBJ2-5,CASSLVGWSGGDTQYF
13,-,TRBV10-3,-,TRBJ1-1,CATSDGVNTEAFF
15,-,TRBV7-3,-,-,CASSSGLPGVDEQFF
16,-,TRBV24-1,few,TRBJ2-2,CATSDSQTGYTGELFF
13,-,TRBV29-1,-,TRBJ1-5,CSISDAEHQPQHF